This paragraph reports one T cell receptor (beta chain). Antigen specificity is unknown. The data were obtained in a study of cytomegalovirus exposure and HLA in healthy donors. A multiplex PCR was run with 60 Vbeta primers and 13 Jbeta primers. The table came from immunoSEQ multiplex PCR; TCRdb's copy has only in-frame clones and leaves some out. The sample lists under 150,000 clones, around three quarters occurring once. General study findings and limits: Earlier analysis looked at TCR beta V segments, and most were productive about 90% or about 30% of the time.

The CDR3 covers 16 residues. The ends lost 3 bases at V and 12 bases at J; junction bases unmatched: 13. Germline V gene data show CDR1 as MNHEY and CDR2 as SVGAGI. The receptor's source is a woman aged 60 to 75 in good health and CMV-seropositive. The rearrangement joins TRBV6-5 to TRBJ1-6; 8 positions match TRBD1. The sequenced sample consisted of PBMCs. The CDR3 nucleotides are TGTGCCAGCAGTTATGGGATCGGAACAGGGGGGTTACCCCTCCACTTT. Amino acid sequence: CASSYGIGTGGLPLHF.